A selection of T cell receptor beta chains follows, all from one sample in a study of blood T cell repertoires in COVID-19. The repertoire was sequenced with immunoSEQ multiplex PCR; TCRdb's copy has only in-frame clones and lacks some. The sample contains 130,000 or so clones, over 75% of which appear only once. The sample taken for sequencing was peripheral blood. These receptors were collected from a human donor in a cohort sampled during active COVID-19. Both conserved end residues are trimmed from each CDR3. Fields, in order: J gene, V gene, CDR3 protein.

TRBJ2-2	TRBV21-1	ASSRETPEFGGSGDCTGELF
TRBJ1-1	TRBV5-4	ASSEKTGSTEAF
TRBJ2-3	TRBV3-1/TRBV3-2	ASSSTSGGYTDTQY
TRBJ1-1	TRBV7-3	ASSAGTVNTEAF
TRBJ2-7	TRBV5-1	ASSLDPGGSPYEQY
TRBJ2-7	TRBV29-1	SVTGQYYEQY
TRBJ2-7	TRBV5-1	ASSRSKGPYEEQY
TRBJ2-2	TRBV30	AWTSGRNTGELF
TRBJ2-3	TRBV28	ASTSGLAGTDTQY
TRBJ1-6	TRBV2	ASSERYPSNNSPLH
TRBJ2-3	TRBV5-5	ASSTIRSSTDTQY
TRBJ2-7	TRBV6-5	ASSYGAGGAYEQY
TRBJ1-4	TRBV19	ASTETGGATNEKLF
TRBJ2-7	TRBV5-3	ARSPTGTGSYEQY
TRBJ1-1	TRBV9	ASVGDLGGEAF
TRBJ2-7	TRBV4-1	ASSQGVSFEQY
TRBJ2-7	TRBV5-4	ASSPGGTSTPYEQY
TRBJ2-1	TRBV7-3	ASSRTSGGYNEQF
TRBJ1-5	TRBV6-6	ASTTPRQPQH
TRBJ2-1	TRBV4-2	ASSQASRNNEQF
TRBJ2-2	TRBV2	ASTIQGTGELF
TRBJ1-4	TRBV7-9	ASSFTGRTSGEKLF
TRBJ1-2	TRBV3-1/TRBV3-2	ASSQVTGGYGYT
TRBJ1-1	TRBV9	ASSPRVMNTEAF
TRBJ2-7	TRBV19	ASSSTPAGSGEQY
TRBJ2-1	TRBV7-2	ASNSVGVGEQF
TRBJ2-7	TRBV6-5	ASDRESKQY
TRBJ1-1	TRBV6-5	AGGLTNTEAF
TRBJ2-5	TRBV3-1/TRBV3-2	ASSLSGRVWETQY
TRBJ2-7	TRBV19	ASSIAGGTYEQY
TRBJ1-2	TRBV9	ASSAIPGQGRGYT
TRBJ1-5	TRBV6-5	ASSHPGQGLQPQH
TRBJ2-1	TRBV19	ASSALAGSLYNEQF
TRBJ2-5	TRBV29-1	SARQAGETQY
TRBJ2-3	TRBV9	ASSVAGSVDTQY
TRBJ2-5	TRBV28	ALGDRGGRETQY
TRBJ1-1	TRBV5-1	ASSLSDRGPNTEAF
TRBJ2-1	TRBV15	ATSRDRAREEF
TRBJ2-3	TRBV10-3	AISEEGTDTQY
TRBJ2-7	TRBV27	ASSLGIPGQTYEQY
TRBJ2-7	TRBV11-3	ASSPTAGSYEQY
TRBJ1-5	TRBV6-5	ASKGQGSGNKPQH
TRBJ2-2	TRBV5-1	ATQDISTGELF
TRBJ1-4	TRBV25-1	ASSEGDPTNEKLF
TRBJ1-2	TRBV6-5	ASSVNTGGGYGYT
TRBJ2-1	TRBV29-1	SAVEGGAYDEQF
TRBJ2-1	TRBV5-1	ASSSTGVGYNEQF
TRBJ2-1	TRBV19	ASSTGTSSLSYNEQF
TRBJ2-5	TRBV5-1	ASSPPLAAQETQY
TRBJ1-6	TRBV7-2	ASSFGQPNSPLH
TRBJ2-7	TRBV6-5	ASRLGAGSYEQY
TRBJ2-7	TRBV18	ASSPSLAGTYGAYEQY
TRBJ2-1	TRBV11-2	ASSLYPSGGYEQF
TRBJ2-1	TRBV19	ASSPGAGPRNEQF